These 17 T cell receptor beta chains came from one sample sequenced in a study of stem cell transplantation in POMP-related autoinflammatory disease. Sequenced by immunoSEQ multiplex PCR; TCRdb stores in-frame clones only, minus some. In the table there are 25,000 to 30,000 clones, around 83% of which are singletons. The sample in question was CD4+ T cells from PBMCs, obtained before stem cell transplantation. The receptors originated from a human donor with POMP-related autoinflammation and immune dysregulation (PRAID).

The chain combines TRBV30 with TRBJ2-7; a possible D gene is TRBD1 (5 bases). The CDR3 is 13 amino acids. CDR1 GTSNPN and CDR2 SVGIG come from the germline V gene (reference sequence). The V gene lost 5 bases and the J gene lost 4 bases, with 15 bases spanning the gap. The DNA for the CDR3 is TGTGCCTGGCAGGACATTGGCGGTTACGAGCAGTACTTC. Residues: CAWQDIGGYEQYF.

CDR3 protein: CASSFDFRGYETQYF. CDR3 in DNA: TGTGCCAGCAGCTTCGACTTCAGGGGGTACGAGACCCAGTACTTC. The J gene is TRBJ2-5, the V gene TRBV11-2, with 7 bases identical to TRBD1. CDR1 is SGHAT and CDR2 is FQNNGV in the germline V gene. The CDR3 is 15 amino acids. J lost 5 bases, V lost 3 bases, and 9 bases had no gene match.

This clone came up a few times. The chain recombines TRBV5-4 with TRBJ1-6; 7 nucleotides match TRBD1. The CDR3 is made up of 17 amino acids. From germline, CDR1 is SGHNT and CDR2 YYREEE (reference sequence). V lost 1 base and J lost 0; bases outside the gene matches: 4. CDR3 sequence reads: CASSLYRGTSYNSPLHF. CDR3 nucleotide sequence: TGTGCCAGCAGCTTGTACAGGGGAACCTCCTATAATTCACCCCTCCACTTT.

The chain recombines TRBV11-2 with TRBJ2-1; possibly TRBD2 for D (6 bases). Germline lookup yields CDR1 SGHAT and CDR2 FQNNGV. The CDR3 spans 15 residues. Trimming left V 5 bases short and J 0 bases short, with 11 bases between. The CDR3 reads CASSPRGSSYNEQFF. The DNA of the CDR3 is TGTGCCAGCAGCCCCCGGGGGAGCTCCTACAATGAGCAGTTCTTC.

The rearrangement links TRBV10-3 to TRBJ2-1; 10 nucleotides match TRBD1. V trimming: 8 bases; J trimming: 0 bases; junction bases outside the gene matches: 13. Germline CDR1 is ENHRY and CDR2 is SYGVKD. This CDR3 comprises 18 residues. The CDR3 DNA follows: TGTGCCATCCGCGGGACAGGGGATGAGGGAGCCTCCTACAATGAGCAGTTCTTC. It specifies CAIRGTGDEGASYNEQFF.

The count of this clone is one. The chain employs TRBV30 and TRBJ1-6; 9 nucleotides agree with TRBD1. There are 14 residues in the CDR3. CDR1 is GTSNPN, CDR2 SVGIG, per germline (reference sequence). V trimming: 3 bases; J trimming: 10 bases; junction bases outside the gene matches: 7. The CDR3 sequence is CAWSLGQGSSPLHF. In nucleotides, the CDR3 is TGTGCCTGGAGCCTGGGACAGGGCTCGTCACCCCTCCACTTT.

The rearrangement links TRBV27 to TRBJ1-1; TRBD1 might be the D (5 bases). Germline V gives CDR1 MNHEY, CDR2 SMNVEV (reference sequence). This CDR3 is built from 16 residues. Trimming left V 6 bases short and J 2 bases short, with 19 bases between. The CDR3 sequence is CASRLYPDRPNTEAFF. CDR3 DNA: TGTGCCAGCAGGCTATATCCCGACAGACCTAACACTGAAGCTTTCTTT.

The rearrangement joins TRBV7-3 to TRBJ2-1; D is perhaps TRBD1 (6 bases). The CDR3 consists of 14 residues. Germline V lookup: CDR1 SGHTA, CDR2 FQGTGA. Trimming shortened V by 5 bases and J by 4 bases, and 12 bases separated the two germline ends. The CDR3 loop reads CASSPTRGYNEQFF. CDR3 nucleotides: TGTGCCAGCAGCCCGACGAGGGGGTACAATGAGCAGTTCTTC.

The chain recombines TRBV30 with TRBJ2-1; D gene uncertain. Germline V gene sequence: CDR1 GTSNPN, CDR2 SVGIG (reference sequence). This CDR3 region has 13 residues. V was shortened by 0 bases and J by 3 bases, with 6 bases between the two germline ends. The CDR3 DNA reads TGTGCCTGGAGTGTAGCGAGCTACAATGAGCAGTTCTTC. This gives the protein CAWSVASYNEQFF. The variable domain in full, completed from reference TRBV30 and TRBJ2-1, reads SQTIHQWPATLVQPVGSPLSLECTVEGTSNPNLYWYRQAAGRGLQLLFYSVGIGQISSEVPQNLSASRPQDRQFILSSKKLLLSDSGFYLCAWSVASYNEQFFGPGTRLTVL.

V usage is TRBV27 and J usage is TRBJ2-7; no definite D call. The CDR3 consists of 13 residues. The V end was cut by 0 bases, the J end by 4 bases, with 7 bases between. Germline V gene data show CDR1 as MNHEY and CDR2 as SMNVEV (reference sequence). The CDR3 DNA sequence: TGTGCCAGCAGTTTATCATCGGTGTACGAGCAGTACTTC. Translation gives CASSLSSVYEQYF.

The genes are TRBV12-2 and TRBJ1-1. TRBV12-2 is shown as a pseudogene. The CDR3 loop spans 16 amino acids. The CDR3 loop reads CASRARWPGAGREAFF. The CDR3 DNA reads as TGTGCAAGTCGCGCAAGGTGGCCCGGGGCAGGTCGGGAAGCTTTCTTT.

The chain recombines TRBV6-1 with TRBJ1-1, with 7 bases lining up with TRBD1. CDR1 and CDR2 (germline): MNHNS, SASEGT. CDR3 length: 12 residues. V lost 7 bases and J lost 7; bases outside the gene matches: 6. The CDR3 sequence is CASMGQRFEAFF. Written as DNA, the CDR3 is TGTGCCAGCATGGGACAGCGATTTGAAGCTTTCTTT.

The V call is TRBV2, the J call TRBJ2-6, with D tentatively TRBD1 (5 bases). The CDR3 length is 16 residues. Germline V CDR1 and CDR2: SNHLY, FYNNEI. Between the trimmed V and J ends, which lost 7 bases and 0 bases, there was a span of 13 bases. The CDR3: CASKNRIDSGANVLTF. In DNA form, the CDR3 reads TGTGCCAGCAAGAACAGGATTGACTCTGGGGCCAACGTCCTGACTTTC.

The chain joins TRBV27 to TRBJ2-2; D perhaps matches TRBD1 (5 bases). The ends were cut back, 1 base at V and 4 bases at J, with 10 bases in the middle. This CDR3 contains 15 residues. Germline V CDR1 and CDR2: MNHEY, SMNVEV (reference sequence). CDR3 coding DNA: TGTGCCAGCAGTTTATGGGGCACAGGCACCGGGGAGCTGTTTTTT. Its translation is CASSLWGTGTGELFF.

The genes are TRBV5-8 and TRBJ2-7, with D unclear. V lost 0 bases, J lost 6 bases, and 19 bases lay in between. The CDR3 spans 16 residues. Germline V gives CDR1 SGHTS, CDR2 YDEGEE. The CDR3 reads CASSLAFRRNWGEQYF. The CDR3 DNA follows: TGTGCCAGCAGCTTGGCCTTTCGTCGTAATTGGGGCGAGCAGTACTTC.

The V gene is TRBV10-3, the J gene TRBJ2-1; D unresolved. V was trimmed by 1 base and J by 4 bases, leaving 8 bases between them. The germline gives CDR1 ENHRY, CDR2 SYGVKD. This CDR3 region has 14 residues. In nucleotides, the CDR3 is TGTGCCATCAGTGAGTTGGTGGAATACAATGAGCAGTTCTTC. It yields the protein CAISELVEYNEQFF.

The genes are TRBV6-5 and TRBJ2-7; TRBD2 aligns across 10 bases. The CDR3 loop spans 14 amino acids. The V gene end was trimmed by 8 bases and the J gene end by 2 bases; junction bases not matched to a gene: 6. Germline CDR1 reads MNHEY; CDR2 reads SVGAGI. DNA of the CDR3: TGTGCCAGCCAAAGCGGGGGGGCGGCCTACGAGCAGTACTTC. The encoded protein is CASQSGGAAYEQYF.